The 7 T cell receptor beta chains in this list originate from one sample, sequenced in a study of OX40 agonist ivuxolimab in advanced cancers. Clones were sequenced by immunoSEQ multiplex PCR, and TCRdb holds only the in-frame ones, with some missing. This sample carries some 74,000 clones, roughly 90% of them seen once, and the ten largest clones take roughly 0.98%. Sample: CD4+ or CD8+ T cells sorted from blood, taken in a trial of the OX40 agonist ivuxolimab. These receptors were taken from an adult with an advanced solid tumor such as melanoma, head and neck, liver or kidney cancer.

The rearrangement links TRBV6-5 to TRBJ2-2, with 8 nucleotides matching TRBD1. This CDR3 spans 14 amino acids. Looked up from germline, CDR1 is MNHEY and CDR2 is SVGAGI. Trimming at V came to 5 bases and at J to 6 bases, leaving 5 bases not matched to a gene. The CDR3 sequence is CASSSGRGPGELFF. CDR3 sequence (DNA): TGTGCCAGCAGTAGCGGCAGGGGGCCCGGGGAGCTGTTTTTT.

CDR3 sequence reads: CSVGTGRFTSENTEAFF. In DNA, the CDR3 is TGCAGCGTTGGAACAGGGAGGTTTACGTCGGAGAACACTGAAGCTTTCTTT. This chain links TRBV29-1 with TRBJ1-1; tentatively, D is TRBD1 (6 bases). The CDR3 is made up of 17 amino acids. V lost 4 bases, J lost 1 base, and 22 bases lay in between. The germline CDR1 and CDR2 sequences are SQVTM and ANQGSEA.

The CDR3 nucleotides read TGTGCCAGCAGACCGCCCCCGGGACCACGGGGCACCGGGGAGCTGTTTTTT. This encodes CASRPPPGPRGTGELFF. The chain employs TRBV27 and TRBJ2-2; D tentatively reads TRBD1 or TRBD2 (5 bases each). V dropped 6 bases and J dropped 4 bases, with 21 bases sitting between them. This CDR3 has 17 amino acids. Germline loops: CDR1 MNHEY, CDR2 SMNVEV (reference sequence).

The CDR3 region is CASTPPGNTIYF. The CDR3 DNA reads TGTGCCAGCACCCCACCTGGAAACACCATATATTTT. The chain has TRBV7-2 and TRBJ1-3, with unresolved D. V was pared by 7 bases and J by 2 bases, with 6 bases between. The CDR3 has 12 residues. Germline CDR1 and CDR2: SGHTA and FQGNSA.

The V gene is TRBV19, the J gene TRBJ2-6; D is perhaps TRBD1 (6 bases). The CDR3 covers 15 residues. The germline V gene encodes CDR1 LNHDA and CDR2 SQIVND (reference sequence). V lost 7 bases, J lost 2 bases, and 12 bases lay in between. This CDR3 is CASITGSTGANVLTF. The CDR3 coding sequence is TGTGCCAGTATTACAGGGTCGACTGGGGCCAACGTCCTGACTTTC.

The chain combines TRBV4-3 with TRBJ1-2, with TRBD1 as a possible D gene (5 bases). The CDR3 contains 13 residues. Germline lookup yields CDR1 LGHNA and CDR2 YSLEER. Trimming stripped 0 bases from V and 7 bases from J, with 9 bases between. Written as DNA, the CDR3 is TGCGCCAGCAGCCAAGAGCGGAGGGGTGGCTACACCTTC. Residues: CASSQERRGGYTF.

CDR3 coding DNA: TGTGCCAGCAGGGGGACAGGGGCTGGGGAGCAGTACTTC. Translated: CASRGTGAGEQYF. The V and J genes are TRBV6-5 and TRBJ2-7; 10 nucleotides match TRBD1. The germline gives CDR1 MNHEY, CDR2 SVGAGI. CDR3 length equals 13 residues. V lost 6 bases, J lost 7 bases, and 6 bases stayed unmatched.